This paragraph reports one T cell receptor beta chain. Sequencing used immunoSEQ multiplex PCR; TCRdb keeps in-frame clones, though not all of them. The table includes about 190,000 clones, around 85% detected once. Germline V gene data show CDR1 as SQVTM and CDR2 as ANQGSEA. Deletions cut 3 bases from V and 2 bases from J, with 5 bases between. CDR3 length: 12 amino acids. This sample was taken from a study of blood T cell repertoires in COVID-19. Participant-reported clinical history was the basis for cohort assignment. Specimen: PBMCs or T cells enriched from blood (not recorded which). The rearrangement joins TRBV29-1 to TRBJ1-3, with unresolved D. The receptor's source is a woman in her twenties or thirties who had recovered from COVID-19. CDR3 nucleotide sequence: TGCAGCGTTGACGGGGCTGGAAACACCATATATTTT. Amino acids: CSVDGAGNTIYF.